This is a list of T cell receptor beta chains from one sample in a study of shared clonotypes between healthy human individuals. The data were produced by immunoSEQ multiplex PCR, yet TCRdb's version contains in-frame clones alone and is incomplete. The repertoire has about 2,500,000 clones, over 85% of them found once; the top ten carry 0.14%. What was sequenced was naive CD4+ T cells sorted from blood. The receptor source for this set is a man younger than 35 in good health. CDR3s include the opening cysteine and the closing phenylalanine or tryptophan. The D gene is left open where the match is weak. Expanded clones are given a class, and other clones once, few, many or no size at all.

V gene: TRBV5-5
D gene: -
clone size: -
J gene: TRBJ2-6
CDR3 DNA: TGTGCCAGCAGCTTGGTTGGCACAGGCGGCTCTGGGGCCAACGTCCTGACTTTC
CDR3 protein: CASSLVGTGGSGANVLTF

V gene: TRBV5-4
D gene: -
clone size: -
J gene: TRBJ2-7
CDR3 DNA: TGTGCCAGCAGCTTGATCGTGGGGCGCTGGGGAGTCTCTAGCCACGAGCAGTACTTC
CDR3 protein: CASSLIVGRWGVSSHEQYF

V gene: TRBV9
D gene: -
clone size: -
J gene: TRBJ2-3
CDR3 DNA: TGTGCCAGCAGCGTAGGTGGAGATACGCAGTATTTT
CDR3 protein: CASSVGGDTQYF

V gene: TRBV6-1
D gene: -
clone size: -
J gene: TRBJ1-1
CDR3 DNA: TGTGCCAGCAGTGGTTATTCGAACACTGAAGCTTTCTTT
CDR3 protein: CASSGYSNTEAFF

V gene: TRBV19
D gene: -
clone size: -
J gene: TRBJ1-1
CDR3 DNA: TGTGCCAGTAGTATGAAGTCGGCGGGCATGAACACTGAAGCTTTCTTT
CDR3 protein: CASSMKSAGMNTEAFF

V gene: TRBV6-5
D gene: -
clone size: once
J gene: TRBJ2-7
CDR3 DNA: TGTGCCAGCAGTTACTCGAACGGGCCCGAGCAGTACTTC
CDR3 protein: CASSYSNGPEQYF

V gene: TRBV18
D gene: -
clone size: -
J gene: TRBJ2-5
CDR3 DNA: TGTGCCAGCTCACCCTTGACAGGAGGGGTTGAGACCCAGTACTTC
CDR3 protein: CASSPLTGGVETQYF

V gene: TRBV7-8
D gene: TRBD2
clone size: once
J gene: TRBJ2-7
CDR3 DNA: TGTGCCAGCAGCTTAGCGGGGTTAGCGGGGGCCCCCTACGAGCAGTACTTC
CDR3 protein: CASSLAGLAGAPYEQYF

V gene: TRBV7-2
D gene: TRBD2
clone size: -
J gene: TRBJ2-1
CDR3 DNA: TGTGCCAGCAGCGGACTAGCGGGAGGGCGGAATGAGCAGTTCTTC
CDR3 protein: CASSGLAGGRNEQFF

V gene: TRBV18
D gene: -
clone size: -
J gene: TRBJ2-7
CDR3 DNA: TGTGCCAGCTCACCTGGGACCGAATCCTACGAGCAGTACTTC
CDR3 protein: CASSPGTESYEQYF

V gene: TRBV30
D gene: -
clone size: few
J gene: TRBJ1-1
CDR3 DNA: TGTGCCTGGAGTGTAGGCTTTGACACTGAAGCTTTCTTT
CDR3 protein: CAWSVGFDTEAFF

V gene: TRBV6-6
D gene: -
clone size: -
J gene: TRBJ1-5
CDR3 DNA: TGTGCCAGCAGTTACTCGGGGGGCAGTCATCAGCCCCAGCATTTT
CDR3 protein: CASSYSGGSHQPQHF

V gene: TRBV4-3
D gene: -
clone size: -
J gene: TRBJ1-1
CDR3 DNA: TGCGCCAGCAGCCAAGTATATTTGCGACAGGAGGGCTTCGTGGGGACTGAAGCTTTCTTT
CDR3 protein: CASSQVYLRQEGFVGTEAFF

V gene: TRBV27
D gene: TRBD1
clone size: -
J gene: TRBJ1-3
CDR3 DNA: TGTGCCAGCAGTTTACACCAACGACAGGGCAGCTCTGGAAACACCATATATTTT
CDR3 protein: CASSLHQRQGSSGNTIYF

V gene: TRBV5-1
D gene: -
clone size: -
J gene: TRBJ1-1
CDR3 DNA: TGCGCCAGCAGCCCGAGGACAGCTTCAGACTTGAACACTGAAGCTTTCTTT
CDR3 protein: CASSPRTASDLNTEAFF

V gene: TRBV27
D gene: -
clone size: -
J gene: TRBJ1-6
CDR3 DNA: TGTGCCAGCAGTCTGGGGGAGTACAATTCACCCCTCCACTTT
CDR3 protein: CASSLGEYNSPLHF

V gene: TRBV4-1
D gene: -
clone size: -
J gene: TRBJ2-7
CDR3 DNA: TGCGCCAGCAGCCAGACCCGGGAGTCCTACGAGCAGTACTTC
CDR3 protein: CASSQTRESYEQYF

V gene: TRBV4-3
D gene: -
clone size: once
J gene: TRBJ2-1
CDR3 DNA: TGCGCCAGCAGCCAAGATCGAGTAAATGAGCAGTTCTTC
CDR3 protein: CASSQDRVNEQFF

V gene: TRBV11-2
D gene: -
clone size: -
J gene: TRBJ2-6
CDR3 DNA: TGTGCCAGCAGCTTAGCCGGGGCCAACGTCCTGACTTTC
CDR3 protein: CASSLAGANVLTF

V gene: TRBV10-1
D gene: -
clone size: -
J gene: TRBJ1-5
CDR3 DNA: TGCGCCAGCAGTGAGTTTTCAGGGCCGTATAGCAATCAGCCCCAGCATTTT
CDR3 protein: CASSEFSGPYSNQPQHF

V gene: TRBV5-4
D gene: -
clone size: -
J gene: TRBJ1-1
CDR3 DNA: TGTGCCAGCAGCTGGAGGGTGGGGCAGAACACTGAAGCTTTCTTT
CDR3 protein: CASSWRVGQNTEAFF

V gene: TRBV2
D gene: -
clone size: -
J gene: TRBJ2-5
CDR3 DNA: TGTGCCAGCAGCGCCTCATTCAACCAAGAGACCCAGTACTTC
CDR3 protein: CASSASFNQETQYF

V gene: TRBV6-5
D gene: TRBD1
clone size: -
J gene: TRBJ1-1
CDR3 DNA: TGTGCCAGCAGTTACCATCGGACAGGGGGGAATGAAGCTTTCTTT
CDR3 protein: CASSYHRTGGNEAFF

V gene: TRBV10-2
D gene: -
clone size: -
J gene: TRBJ1-1
CDR3 DNA: TGCGCCAGCAGTGAGTCGCTGGAGAACACTGAAGCTTTCTTT
CDR3 protein: CASSESLENTEAFF

V gene: TRBV2
D gene: -
clone size: -
J gene: TRBJ2-5
CDR3 DNA: TGTGCCAGCAGCAAAGAAGCGTTGGAGACCCAGTACTTC
CDR3 protein: CASSKEALETQYF

V gene: TRBV7-2
D gene: TRBD1
clone size: -
J gene: TRBJ2-2
CDR3 DNA: TGTGCCAGCAGCCTAATGACAGGGTCCGGGGAGCTGTTTTTT
CDR3 protein: CASSLMTGSGELFF

V gene: TRBV2
D gene: TRBD1
clone size: -
J gene: TRBJ1-1
CDR3 DNA: TGTGCCAGCAGTGAAGCAGGGACAGGGTGGGGGACTGAAGCTTTCTTT
CDR3 protein: CASSEAGTGWGTEAFF

V gene: TRBV30
D gene: -
clone size: -
J gene: TRBJ2-5
CDR3 DNA: TGTGCCTGGAGTGAAGGGGGGGGGTGGCAGACCCAGTACTTC
CDR3 protein: CAWSEGGGWQTQYF

V gene: TRBV7-9
D gene: -
clone size: -
J gene: TRBJ2-7
CDR3 DNA: TGTGCCAGCAGCTTCAGGGGGGCATACGAGCAGTACTTC
CDR3 protein: CASSFRGAYEQYF